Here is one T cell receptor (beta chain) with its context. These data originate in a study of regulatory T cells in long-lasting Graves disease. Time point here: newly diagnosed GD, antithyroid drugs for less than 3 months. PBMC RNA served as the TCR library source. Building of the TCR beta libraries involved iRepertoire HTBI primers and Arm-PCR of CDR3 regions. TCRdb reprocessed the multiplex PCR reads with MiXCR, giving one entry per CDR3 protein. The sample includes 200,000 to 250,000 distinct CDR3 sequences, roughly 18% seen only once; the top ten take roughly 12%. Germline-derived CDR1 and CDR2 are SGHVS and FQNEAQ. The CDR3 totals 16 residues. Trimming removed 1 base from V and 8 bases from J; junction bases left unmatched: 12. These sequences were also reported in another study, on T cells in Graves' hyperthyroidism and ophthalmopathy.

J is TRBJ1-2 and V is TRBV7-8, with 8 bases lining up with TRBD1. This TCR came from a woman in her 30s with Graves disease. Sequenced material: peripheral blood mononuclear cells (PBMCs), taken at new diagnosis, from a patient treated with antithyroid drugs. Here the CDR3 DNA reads TGTGCCAGCAGCTTAGGCGCGACAGGGGTCACCCAAGGCTACACCTTC. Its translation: CASSLGATGVTQGYTF. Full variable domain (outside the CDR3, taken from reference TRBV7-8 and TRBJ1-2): GAGVSQSPRYKVAKRGQDVALRCDPISGHVSLFWYQQALGQGPEFLTYFQNEAQLDKSGLPSDRFFAERPEGSVSTLKIQRTQQEDSAVYLCASSLGATGVTQGYTFGSGTRLTVV.